The TCR beta chain under discussion was sequenced for a study of T cells in Graves' hyperthyroidism and ophthalmopathy. Study details: It was at initial diagnosis, before any treatment, that peripheral blood was collected. The study's findings and limits: Also found in blood were most expanded thyroid clonotypes above 0.001.

What was amplified from RNA transcripts were TCR beta CDR3 regions. With the HTBI primer set, the TCR CDR3 went through a first round of RT-PCR. TCRdb reprocessed the multiplex PCR reads with MiXCR, giving one entry per CDR3 protein. The sample holds approximately 58,000 distinct CDR3 sequences, 49% seen once. This clonotype was recorded many times. Its antigen is unidentified. Together with thyroid ultrasound, orbital computed tomography, serum thyroxine and TRAb, clinical symptoms were used for diagnoses. Each 10 ml fresh peripheral blood draw supplied the PBMCs. With 6 bases clipped from V and 2 bases from J, the junction kept 5 bases outside the gene matches. Germline V CDR1 and CDR2: MNHEY, SVGAGI. This CDR3 has 14 residues.

Sequencing was carried out using blood. The gene calls are TRBV6-5 and TRBJ2-7, with 9 nucleotides matching TRBD1. The TCR sequence derives from a woman in her 30s with Graves' ophthalmopathy. CDR3 sequence: CASSRTGEAYEQYF. CDR3 DNA: TGTGCCAGCAGCCGGACAGGGGAGGCCTACGAGCAGTACTTC.